The 13 T cell receptor beta chains listed next were all sequenced from one sample in a study of blood T cell repertoires in COVID-19 (dated by TCRdb to the early 2020s). The library relied on the immunoSEQ multiplex PCR assay. TCRdb provides this immuneACCESS table in a form limited to in-frame rearrangements. Some clones are lacking; in checked studies, under half of them reflect an unresolved V gene, and why the rest are absent is not known. The sample data list 200,000 or so clones, and about 87% of these were observed just once. Clones ranked in the top ten supply over 2% of the sample. What was sequenced was PBMCs or T cells enriched from blood (not recorded which). The receptors shown here come from a woman in her thirties or forties with acute COVID-19.

This chain links TRBV24-1 with TRBJ2-1, with TRBD1 identical over 8 bases. The germline CDR1 and CDR2 sequences are KGHDR and SFDVKD. This CDR3 has 15 amino acids. Germline trimming cut 7 bases from V and 5 bases from J; bases unmatched to any gene: 9. CDR3 coding DNA: TGTGCCACCAGCCCCGCAGACAGGGGACACAATGAGCAGTTCTTC. It yields the protein CATSPADRGHNEQFF.

The chain links TRBV19 to TRBJ1-1; 9 positions agree with TRBD1. This CDR3 has 16 residues. The ends lost 4 bases at V and 1 base at J; junction bases unmatched: 7. Germline CDR1 and CDR2: LNHDA and SQIVND (reference sequence). The CDR3 DNA sequence: TGTGCCAGTAGTAGCGGGGACAGGGTTCGGAACACTGAAGCTTTCTTT. This encodes CASSSGDRVRNTEAFF.

The chain links TRBV5-6 to TRBJ2-2; TRBD1 matches at 8 bases. The CDR3 spans 13 residues. Germline V gives CDR1 SGHDT, CDR2 YYEEEE. Unmatched junction bases numbered 7, after V lost 10 bases and J lost 5 bases. In nucleotides, the CDR3 is TGTGCCCAAAGTCAGGGGGCAACCGGGGAGCTGTTTTTT. Its protein is CAQSQGATGELFF.

In its sample, this clone was seen once. The chain employs TRBV19 and TRBJ1-6; maybe TRBD1 (6 bases). Germline CDR1 LNHDA, CDR2 SQIVND (reference sequence). Trimming took 1 base from V and 8 from J, leaving 12 bases between them. CDR3 length equals 15 residues. CDR3 bases: TGTGCCAGTAGTATAGCAGGGACAAACCATTCACCCCTCCACTTT. The encoded protein is CASSIAGTNHSPLHF.

This clone was observed a few times. CDR3 in amino acids: CASSPSREDGYTF. The CDR3 nucleotides read TGTGCCAGCAGCCCCAGCAGGGAAGATGGCTACACCTTC. The genes are TRBV7-8 and TRBJ1-2, with D perhaps matching TRBD1 (5 bases). The CDR3 runs 13 residues. In germline, CDR1 is SGHVS, CDR2 FQNEAQ. Between the trimmed V and J ends, which lost 5 bases and 6 bases, there was a span of 13 bases.

The CDR3 is CASSATGRGAEAFF. CDR3 nucleotides: TGTGCCAGCAGCGCCACAGGACGGGGGGCTGAAGCTTTCTTT. J is TRBJ1-1 and V is TRBV11-3; TRBD1 is a possible D gene (5 bases). Trimming removed 5 bases at V and 6 bases at J, with 16 bases between. CDR1 is SGHNT, CDR2 YENEEA, per germline. The CDR3 loop spans 14 amino acids.

This clone was counted once. The chain links TRBV7-8 to TRBJ2-5; TRBD1 is a possible D gene (6 bases). There are 15 residues in the CDR3. CDR1 and CDR2 from the germline V gene are SGHVS and FQNEAQ. V was pared by 5 bases and J by 8 bases, with 21 bases between. CDR3: CASSRDHEQGFTQYF. CDR3 bases: TGTGCCAGCAGCCGAGACCATGAACAGGGTTTCACCCAGTACTTC.

The chain carries TRBV7-9 and TRBJ2-5; 7 bases are a match to TRBD1. The CDR3 runs 14 residues. The V and J ends lost 4 bases and 1 base, in that order; junction bases with no gene match: 3. Germline CDR1 reads SEHNR; CDR2 reads FQNEAQ (reference sequence). CDR3 loop: CASSSAGGQETQYF. CDR3 coding DNA: TGTGCCAGCAGCTCCGCAGGGGGCCAAGAGACCCAGTACTTC.

V usage is TRBV5-4 and J usage is TRBJ2-1, with D possibly TRBD2 on 6 matching bases. This CDR3 comprises 15 residues. Trimming cost V 3 bases and J 6 bases, with 16 bases left between them. Looked up from germline, CDR1 is SGHNT and CDR2 is YYREEE (reference sequence). The CDR3 reads CASSSQRAGSNEQFF. The CDR3 DNA reads as TGTGCCAGCAGCTCACAGCGGGCGGGGAGCAATGAGCAGTTCTTC.

The chain employs TRBV5-8 and TRBJ1-2; TRBD1 might be the D (6 bases). Germline V gives CDR1 SGHTS, CDR2 YDEGEE. V was shortened by 0 bases and J by 4 bases, with 10 bases between the two germline ends. There are 14 residues in the CDR3. Here the CDR3 reads CASSLEGTTYGYTF. In nucleotides, the CDR3 is TGTGCCAGCAGCTTGGAGGGGACAACCTATGGCTACACCTTC.

The V call is TRBV7-2, the J call TRBJ1-6, with D unclear. The CDR3 contains 14 residues. V shed 1 base and J shed 4 bases, with 5 bases lying between them. Germline V gene sequence: CDR1 SGHTA, CDR2 FQGNSA. CDR3 region: CASSLGAYNSPLHF. CDR3 nucleotides: TGTGCCAGCAGCTTAGGGGCTTATAATTCACCCCTCCACTTT.

This chain connects TRBV28 to TRBJ1-1, with 7 positions matching TRBD1. This CDR3 is built from 14 residues. J was trimmed by 5 bases and V by 3 bases; bases with no gene match: 6. Germline-derived CDR1 and CDR2 are MDHEN and SYDVKM. The DNA for the CDR3 is TGTGCCAGCAGTTTGACAGGGTGGGGAACTGAAGCTTTCTTT. It yields the protein CASSLTGWGTEAFF.

The chain carries TRBV25-1 and TRBJ2-2; 9 bases agree with TRBD1. The CDR3 is 18 residues long. The V gene's germline CDR1 is MGHDK and CDR2 SYGVNS. Trimming at V came to 1 base and at J to 4 bases, leaving 10 bases not matched to a gene. In nucleotides, the CDR3 is TGTGCCAGCAGTGAATGGTCCCGGGACAGGGCTCGCACCGGGGAGCTGTTTTTT. Its protein is CASSEWSRDRARTGELFF.